Shown below are 27 T cell receptor beta chains from a single sample sequenced in a study of T cell responses to AZD1222 COVID-19 vaccine. The assay was immunoSEQ multiplex PCR, and TCRdb's table has in-frame clones only and misses some. This sample carries about 170,000 clones, around 89% of them seen once, and the ten largest clones take 6% to 8%. Sequenced here: peripheral blood, sampled on day 0 of AZD1222 vaccination. The receptors were gathered from an adult in good health.

This clone was seen just once. V usage is TRBV7-6 and J usage is TRBJ1-4; a possible D gene is TRBD1 (6 bases). Germline lookup yields CDR1 SGHVS and CDR2 FNYEAQ. The CDR3 loop spans 16 amino acids. The germline V and J ends were trimmed by 5 bases and 4 bases, with 17 bases remaining between them. CDR3 sequence (DNA): TGTGCCAGCAGCGACATCCGAAGGGGGATTAATGAAAAACTGTTTTTT. This translates into CASSDIRRGINEKLFF.

The gene calls are TRBV28 and TRBJ1-4, with D unclear. CDR1 MDHEN and CDR2 SYDVKM come from the germline V gene. The CDR3 runs to 14 residues. Deletions cut 5 bases from V and 7 bases from J, with 14 bases between. CDR3 sequence: CASSPQYTLEKLFF. The CDR3, as DNA: TGTGCCAGCAGTCCGCAGTATACGCTTGAAAAACTGTTTTTT.

The chain recombines TRBV28 with TRBJ1-2; 9 nucleotides align to TRBD1. There are 15 residues in the CDR3. Per germline, CDR1 MDHEN and CDR2 SYDVKM. The junction had 13 bases not matched to a gene; V was cut back by 6 bases and J by 8 bases. The CDR3 nucleotides are TGTGCCAGCAGGGAACCCGACAGGACAGGGGAAGGCTACACCTTC. It codes for CASREPDRTGEGYTF.

This chain uses TRBV19 with TRBJ1-1; 10 bases align to TRBD1. The CDR3 extends over 14 amino acids. CDR1 and CDR2 (germline): LNHDA, SQIVND (reference sequence). The V and J ends lost 7 bases and 1 base, in that order; junction bases with no gene match: 3. CDR3 DNA: TGTGCCAGTAAGGACAGGGGGGAGAACACTGAAGCTTTCTTT. It is translated as CASKDRGENTEAFF. Filled out from reference TRBV19 and TRBJ1-1, the complete variable domain reads DGGITQSPKYLFRKEGQNVTLSCEQNLNHDAMYWYRQDPGQGLRLIYYSQIVNDFQKGDIAEGYSVSREKKESFPLTVTSAQKNPTAFYLCASKDRGENTEAFFGQGTRLTVV.

This chain connects TRBV9 to TRBJ1-6; D might be TRBD1 (5 bases). The CDR3 covers 13 residues. Germline-derived CDR1 and CDR2 are SGDLS and YYNGEE. V lost 3 bases to trimming and J lost 7 bases, with 8 bases between them. CDR3 DNA: TGTGCCAGCAGCGGGGACGGGAATTCACCCCTCCACTTT. Protein product: CASSGDGNSPLHF. Using reference TRBV9 and TRBJ1-6 for the parts outside the CDR3, the full variable domain is DSGVTQTPKHLITATGQRVTLRCSPRSGDLSVYWYQQSLDQGLQFLIQYYNGEERAKGNILERFSAQQFPDLHSELNLSSLELGDSALYFCASSGDGNSPLHFGNGTRLTVT.

This clone has more than one count but fewer than ten. The chain couples TRBV7-2 to TRBJ2-7; D uncertain. Germline values: CDR1 SGHTA, CDR2 FQGNSA. CDR3 length: 11 amino acids. V lost 5 bases to trimming and J lost 1 base, with 3 bases between them. The CDR3 sequence: CASSPSYEQYF. For the CDR3, the DNA is TGTGCCAGCAGCCCTTCCTACGAGCAGTACTTC.

The rearrangement links TRBV2 to TRBJ2-7; 7 bases map to TRBD1. This CDR3 region has 17 residues. J gave up 0 bases and V 6 bases, and 14 bases lay outside the gene matches. Germline V gene lookup returns CDR1 SNHLY and CDR2 FYNNEI. The CDR3 bases are TGTGCCAGCAGAGAAACCAAGGACAGGACAGACTCCTACGAGCAGTACTTC. Its protein product is CASRETKDRTDSYEQYF.

This clone has only a few counts. The V gene is TRBV7-9, the J gene TRBJ2-1, with 8 nucleotides matching TRBD1. CDR1 is SEHNR and CDR2 is FQNEAQ in the germline V gene (reference sequence). The CDR3 runs to 17 residues. V lost 4 bases to trimming and J lost 4 bases; unmatched junction nucleotides: 12. DNA of the CDR3: TGTGCCAGCAGCTCTTTTATGGGGACAGGCAATTACAATGAGCAGTTCTTC. Protein: CASSSFMGTGNYNEQFF.

The chain uses TRBV21-1 and TRBJ2-2. TRBV21-1 is shown as a pseudogene. The CDR3 loop spans 18 amino acids. The CDR3 nucleotides read TGTGCCAGCAGCGCCCAGGGACGCGATCATGAGAACACCGGGGAGCTGTTTTTT. Translated: CASSAQGRDHENTGELFF.

V and J are TRBV6-4 and TRBJ2-2; 7 bases fit TRBD1. The germline CDR1 and CDR2 sequences are MRHNA and SNTAGT. Trimming at V came to 4 bases and at J to 0 bases, leaving 5 bases not matched to a gene. The CDR3 has 16 amino acids. In DNA, the CDR3 is TGTGCCAGCAGTGTCCCGGGACAGACGAACACCGGGGAGCTGTTTTTT. This translates into CASSVPGQTNTGELFF.

The chain couples TRBV6-1 to TRBJ2-3; a possible D gene is TRBD2 (5 bases). CDR3 length: 15 residues. V was pared by 1 base and J by 3 bases, with 11 bases between. Germline V lookup: CDR1 MNHNS, CDR2 SASEGT. The CDR3 is CASSEGEGSTDTQYF. The CDR3 bases are TGTGCCAGCAGTGAAGGGGAAGGGAGTACAGATACGCAGTATTTT.

J is TRBJ1-4 and V is TRBV5-1; possible D gene TRBD1, 5 bases. Germline V lookup: CDR1 SGHRS, CDR2 YFSETQ. Trimming took 1 base from V and 7 from J, leaving 14 bases between them. The CDR3 contains 15 residues. DNA of the CDR3: TGCGCCAGCAGCTTGAATCAGGGCTCTCGTGAAAAACTGTTTTTT. Amino acids: CASSLNQGSREKLFF.

J is TRBJ1-2 and V is TRBV3-1 (or the pseudogene TRBV3-2), with TRBD1 matching 7 bases. Germline trimming cut 3 bases from V and 8 bases from J; bases unmatched to any gene: 9. The CDR3 runs 14 residues. Germline V gene data show CDR1 as LGHDT and CDR2 as YNNKEL (reference sequence). CDR3 sequence (DNA): TGTGCCAGCAGCCAGGCGACAGGGTTCTGGGGCTACACCTTC. It is translated as CASSQATGFWGYTF.

The genes are TRBV7-2 and TRBJ1-1, with D perhaps TRBD1 (5 bases). The V gene's germline CDR1 is SGHTA and CDR2 FQGNSA. The length of the CDR3 is 14 residues. V shed 1 base and J shed 6 bases, with 12 bases lying between them. CDR3 coding DNA: TGTGCCAGCAGCTTAGACGGGGGGTTCGCTGAAGCTTTCTTT. Amino acid sequence: CASSLDGGFAEAFF. The variable domain in full, with the rest retrieved from reference TRBV7-2 and TRBJ1-1, is GAGVSQSPSNKVTEKGKDVELRCDPISGHTALYWYRQSLGQGLEFLIYFQGNSAPDKSGLPSDRFSAERTGGSVSTLTIQRTQQEDSAVYLCASSLDGGFAEAFFGQGTRLTVV.

The V gene is TRBV4-1, the J gene TRBJ2-5; 10 positions agree with TRBD1. The CDR3 is 16 amino acids. Per germline, CDR1 MGHRA and CDR2 YSYEKL. J gave up 7 bases and V 2 bases, and 10 bases lay outside the gene matches. This CDR3 is CASSQPRQGARVTQYF. The CDR3 nucleotides are TGCGCCAGCAGCCAACCCCGACAGGGGGCGCGTGTGACCCAGTACTTC.

The chain is built from TRBV2 and TRBJ1-6; 8 nucleotides agree with TRBD1. The CDR3 consists of 15 residues. V shed 5 bases and J 7 bases; nucleotides not matched to a gene: 7. Germline CDR1 is SNHLY and CDR2 is FYNNEI. The CDR3 nucleotides are TGTGCCAGCAGTTTGACAGGGGCCTCGAATTCACCCCTCCACTTT. The encoded protein is CASSLTGASNSPLHF.

This clone has just a few counts. The chain links TRBV2 to TRBJ1-5; D is undetermined. Trimming took off 2 bases at V and 1 base at J, with 15 bases between the two ends. Per germline, CDR1 SNHLY and CDR2 FYNNEI. The CDR3 runs 17 residues. This CDR3 reads CASSEFRVGSSNQPQHF. Written as DNA, the CDR3 is TGTGCCAGCAGTGAATTTCGTGTAGGGTCGAGCAATCAGCCCCAGCATTTT.

V and J are TRBV21-1 and TRBJ1-2. TRBV21-1 is termed a pseudogene. The CDR3 is 14 residues long. In nucleotides, the CDR3 is TGTGCCAGCAGTTTCCCCAGGGACTACTATGGCTACACCTTC. This sequence encodes CASSFPRDYYGYTF.

The rearrangement links TRBV10-3 to TRBJ2-7; no clear D. Germline loops: CDR1 ENHRY, CDR2 SYGVKD. This CDR3 comprises 14 residues. Trimming took off 4 bases at V and 2 bases at J, with 12 bases between the two ends. The CDR3 here is CAISGTPYPYEQYF. CDR3 DNA sequence: TGTGCCATCAGTGGGACCCCTTATCCCTACGAGCAGTACTTC.

The gene calls are TRBV14 and TRBJ2-7, with D maybe TRBD1 (5 bases). The germline gives CDR1 SGHDN, CDR2 FVKESK. CDR3 length: 14 amino acids. Trimming took 4 bases from V and 6 from J, leaving 16 bases between them. CDR3 region: CASSPHRQGREQYF. CDR3 sequence (DNA): TGTGCCAGCAGCCCCCACCGGCAGGGCCGCGAGCAGTACTTC.

This clone was detected a few times. The chain couples TRBV4-2 to TRBJ2-7; 7 nucleotides match TRBD1. CDR3 size: 15 residues. CDR1 is LGHNA and CDR2 is YNFKEQ in the germline V gene. Trimming cost V 2 bases and J 3 bases; bases outside gene matches: 7. The CDR3 DNA reads TGTGCCAGCAGCCAATTGAGACAGGGTAACTACGAGCAGTACTTC. This translates into CASSQLRQGNYEQYF.

The CDR3 is CASNPGIRNTGELFF. The CDR3 region has the DNA TGCGCCAGCAACCCTGGCATCCGTAACACCGGGGAGCTGTTTTTT. The J gene is TRBJ2-2, the V gene TRBV5-1, with D unclear. Per germline, CDR1 SGHRS and CDR2 YFSETQ. CDR3 length equals 15 residues. V shed 6 bases and J shed 2 bases, with 14 bases lying between them.

Worth noting for this clone: Germline is not matched at one junction end, which may reflect a read error. V usage is TRBV6-5 and J usage is TRBJ1-1; D not resolved. The CDR3 extends over 13 amino acids. Germline CDR1 MNHEY, CDR2 SVGAGI. CDR3: CASSHSRVTEAFF. Written as DNA, the CDR3 is TGTGCCAGCAGTCACTCGAGGGTCACTGAAGCTTTCTTT.

This clone was seen only once. The chain uses TRBV3-1 (or the pseudogene TRBV3-2) and TRBJ2-1, with D perhaps TRBD1 (5 bases). In germline, CDR1 is LGHDT, CDR2 YNNKEL (reference sequence). The CDR3 spans 16 residues. V was shortened by 0 bases and J by 4 bases, with 13 bases between the two germline ends. This chain's CDR3 is CASSQDRAGFYNEQFF. CDR3 in DNA: TGTGCCAGCAGCCAAGACAGGGCCGGTTTTTACAATGAGCAGTTCTTC.

The rearrangement links TRBV2 to TRBJ2-1, with 8 nucleotides matching TRBD2. Germline loops: CDR1 SNHLY, CDR2 FYNNEI. The CDR3 totals 17 residues. With 1 base clipped from V and 6 bases from J, the junction kept 11 bases outside the gene matches. The CDR3: CASSEGAPSGPLNEQFF. In DNA form, the CDR3 reads TGTGCCAGCAGTGAAGGGGCGCCTAGCGGGCCGCTCAATGAGCAGTTCTTC.

The chain is built from TRBV5-1 and TRBJ1-6; TRBD1 matches 9 bases. The length of the CDR3 is 16 residues. J gave up 10 bases and V 0 bases, and 8 bases lay outside the gene matches. The V gene's germline CDR1 is SGHRS and CDR2 YFSETQ. The CDR3, as DNA: TGCGCCAGCAGCTTGGCCGGGACAGGGCAGCGATCACCCCTCCACTTT. Its protein is CASSLAGTGQRSPLHF.

This rearrangement joins TRBV27 to TRBJ2-7, with D unresolved. The CDR3 has 16 amino acids. V lost 0 bases to trimming and J lost 0 bases, with 12 bases between them. Germline V CDR1 and CDR2: MNHEY, SMNVEV (reference sequence). CDR3 sequence: CASSLSPKTSSYEQYF. For the CDR3, the DNA is TGTGCCAGCAGTTTATCCCCGAAAACCAGCTCCTACGAGCAGTACTTC.